This T cell receptor (beta chain) was sequenced for a study of T cells in Graves' hyperthyroidism and ophthalmopathy. CDR1 and CDR2 (germline): SEHNR, FQNEAQ (reference sequence). This CDR3 is built from 12 residues. Trimming shortened V by 5 bases and J by 6 bases, and 11 bases separated the two germline ends. Broader study findings: Most expanded thyroid clonotypes above 0.001 also appeared in blood.

This clonotype has a count of ten or more. Its antigen is not identified. Template material for amplifying TCR beta CDR3 regions consisted of RNA transcripts. With the HTBI primer set, the TCR CDR3 went through a first round of RT-PCR. Each CDR3 protein gets one entry after TCRdb re-called the multiplex PCR reads with MiXCR. The data contain over 400,000 distinct CDR3 sequences, roughly 15% of them singletons. Used for diagnoses were clinical symptoms, serum thyroxine and TRAb, thyroid ultrasound and orbital computed tomography. Sample: blood. V and J are TRBV7-9 and TRBJ2-7; D is uncertain. The receptor was derived from a man in his late teens or twenties with Graves' ophthalmopathy. This CDR3 reads CASSPSTREQYF. The CDR3 DNA follows: TGTGCCAGCAGCCCCTCGACACGCGAGCAGTACTTC.